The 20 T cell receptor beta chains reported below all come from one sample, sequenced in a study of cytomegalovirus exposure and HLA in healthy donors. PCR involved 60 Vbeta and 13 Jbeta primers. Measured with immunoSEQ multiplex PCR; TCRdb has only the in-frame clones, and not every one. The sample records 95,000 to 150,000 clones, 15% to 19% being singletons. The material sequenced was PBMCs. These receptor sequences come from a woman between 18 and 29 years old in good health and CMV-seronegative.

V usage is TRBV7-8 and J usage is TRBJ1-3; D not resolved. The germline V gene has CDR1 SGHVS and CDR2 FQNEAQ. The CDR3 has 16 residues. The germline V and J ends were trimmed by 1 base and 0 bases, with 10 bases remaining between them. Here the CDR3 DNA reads TGTGCCAGCAGCTTAGTGTCAACCTACTCTGGAAACACCATATATTTT. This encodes CASSLVSTYSGNTIYF.

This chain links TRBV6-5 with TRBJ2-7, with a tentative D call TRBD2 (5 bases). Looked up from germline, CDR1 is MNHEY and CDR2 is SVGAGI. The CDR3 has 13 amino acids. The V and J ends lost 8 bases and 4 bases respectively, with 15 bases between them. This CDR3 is CASGSPILYEQYF. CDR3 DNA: TGTGCCAGCGGGAGCCCTATTTTATACGAGCAGTACTTC.

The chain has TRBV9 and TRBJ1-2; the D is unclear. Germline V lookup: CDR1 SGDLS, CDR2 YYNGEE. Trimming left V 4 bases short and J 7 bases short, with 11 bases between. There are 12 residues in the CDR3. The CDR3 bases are TGTGCCAGCAGCCTAAAGGGAGTTGGCTACACCTTC. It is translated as CASSLKGVGYTF.

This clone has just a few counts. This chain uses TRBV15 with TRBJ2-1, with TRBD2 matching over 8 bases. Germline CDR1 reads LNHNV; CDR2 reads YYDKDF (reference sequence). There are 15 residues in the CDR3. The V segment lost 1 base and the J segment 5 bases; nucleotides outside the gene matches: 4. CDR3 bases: TGTGCCACCAGCAGAGGGACGGGAGGGGACAATGAGCAGTTCTTC. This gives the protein CATSRGTGGDNEQFF.

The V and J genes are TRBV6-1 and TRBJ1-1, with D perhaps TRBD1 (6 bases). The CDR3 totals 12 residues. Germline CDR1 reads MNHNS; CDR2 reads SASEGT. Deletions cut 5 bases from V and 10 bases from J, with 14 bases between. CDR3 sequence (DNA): TGTGCCAGCAGTCGACAGGTGGATCGAGCTTTCTTT. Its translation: CASSRQVDRAFF.

CDR3 residues: CASSIGESSVTYEQYF. Here the CDR3 DNA reads TGTGCCAGCAGCATCGGCGAGTCTAGCGTGACCTACGAGCAGTACTTC. The chain employs TRBV7-9 and TRBJ2-7, with a weak D call TRBD2 (6 bases). V lost 5 bases and J 2 bases, leaving 19 bases between the germline ends. CDR3 length equals 16 residues. Germline loops: CDR1 SEHNR, CDR2 FQNEAQ (reference sequence).

CDR3 coding DNA: TGTGCCAGCAGCCCACGGACTAGCGGGCGACCAGTACCCAATGAGCAGTTCTTC. It yields the protein CASSPRTSGRPVPNEQFF. The V gene is TRBV7-8, the J gene TRBJ2-1; TRBD2 matches 11 bases. The V segment lost 5 bases and the J segment 6 bases; nucleotides outside the gene matches: 15. Germline lookup yields CDR1 SGHVS and CDR2 FQNEAQ. CDR3 length: 18 residues.

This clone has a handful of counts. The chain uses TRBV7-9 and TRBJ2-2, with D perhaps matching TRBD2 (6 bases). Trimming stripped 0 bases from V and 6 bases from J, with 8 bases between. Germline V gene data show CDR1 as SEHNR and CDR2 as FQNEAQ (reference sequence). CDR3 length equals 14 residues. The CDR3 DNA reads TGTGCCAGCAGCTTAGCGACGGGGGCCGGGGAGCTGTTTTTT. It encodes CASSLATGAGELFF.

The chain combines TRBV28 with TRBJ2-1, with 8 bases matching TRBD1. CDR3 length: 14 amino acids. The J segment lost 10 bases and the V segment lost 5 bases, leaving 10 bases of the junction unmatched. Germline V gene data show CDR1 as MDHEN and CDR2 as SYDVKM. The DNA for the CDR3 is TGTGCCAGCAGTGACCAGGGGGCCCCCACCGAGCAGTTCTTC. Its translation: CASSDQGAPTEQFF.

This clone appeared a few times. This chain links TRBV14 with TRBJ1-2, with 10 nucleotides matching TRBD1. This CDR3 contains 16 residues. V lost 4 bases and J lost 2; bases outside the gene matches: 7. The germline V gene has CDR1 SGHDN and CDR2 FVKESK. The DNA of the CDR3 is TGTGCCAGCAGCCCCCACCCGGGACAGGGGAACTATGGCTACACCTTC. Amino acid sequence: CASSPHPGQGNYGYTF. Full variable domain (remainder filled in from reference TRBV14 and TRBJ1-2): EAGVTQFPSHSVIEKGQTVTLRCDPISGHDNLYWYRRVMGKEIKFLLHFVKESKQDESGMPNNRFLAERTGGTYSTLKVQPAELEDSGVYFCASSPHPGQGNYGYTFGSGTRLTVV.

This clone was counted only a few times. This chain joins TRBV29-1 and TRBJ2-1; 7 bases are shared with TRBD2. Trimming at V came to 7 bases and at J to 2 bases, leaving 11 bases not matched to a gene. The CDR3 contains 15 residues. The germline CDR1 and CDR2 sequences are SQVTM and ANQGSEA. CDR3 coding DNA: TGCAGCGCCATAACGGCGGGAGTACCCTACAATGAGCAGTTCTTC. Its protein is CSAITAGVPYNEQFF.

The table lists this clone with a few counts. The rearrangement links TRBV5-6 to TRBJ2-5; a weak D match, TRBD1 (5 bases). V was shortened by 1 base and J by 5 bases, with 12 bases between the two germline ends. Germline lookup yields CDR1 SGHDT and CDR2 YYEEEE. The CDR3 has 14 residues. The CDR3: CASSLQGLRETQYF. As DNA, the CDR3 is TGTGCCAGCAGCTTGCAGGGCCTGCGGGAGACCCAGTACTTC.

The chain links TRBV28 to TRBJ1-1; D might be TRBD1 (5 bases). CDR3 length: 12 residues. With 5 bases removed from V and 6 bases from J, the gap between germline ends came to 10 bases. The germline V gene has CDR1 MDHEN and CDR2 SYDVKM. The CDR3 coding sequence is TGTGCCAGCAGTCAGGGATTTTCTGAAGCTTTCTTT. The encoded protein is CASSQGFSEAFF.

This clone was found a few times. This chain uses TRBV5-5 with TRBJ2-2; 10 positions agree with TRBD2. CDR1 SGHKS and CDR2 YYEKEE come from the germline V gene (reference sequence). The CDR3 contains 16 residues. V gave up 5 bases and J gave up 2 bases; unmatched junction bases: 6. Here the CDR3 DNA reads TGTGCCAGCAGTCGAAGCGGGGGGGTAAACACCGGGGAGCTGTTTTTT. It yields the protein CASSRSGGVNTGELFF.

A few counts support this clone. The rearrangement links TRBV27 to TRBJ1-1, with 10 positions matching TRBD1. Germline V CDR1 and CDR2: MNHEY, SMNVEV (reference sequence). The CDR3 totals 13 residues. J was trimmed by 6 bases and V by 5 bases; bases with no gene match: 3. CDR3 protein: CASSRGTGAEAFF. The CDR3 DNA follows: TGTGCCAGCAGTCGTGGGACAGGGGCTGAAGCTTTCTTT.

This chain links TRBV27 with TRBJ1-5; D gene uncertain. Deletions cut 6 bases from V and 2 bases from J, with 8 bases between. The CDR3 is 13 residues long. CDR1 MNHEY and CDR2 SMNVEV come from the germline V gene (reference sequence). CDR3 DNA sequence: TGTGCCAGCAGACCCGGAGGCAATCAGCCCCAGCATTTT. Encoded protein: CASRPGGNQPQHF.

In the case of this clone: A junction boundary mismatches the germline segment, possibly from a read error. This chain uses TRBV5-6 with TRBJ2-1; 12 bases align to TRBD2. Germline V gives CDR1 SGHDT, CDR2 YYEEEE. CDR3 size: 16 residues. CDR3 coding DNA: TGTGTCAGCAGCACCGGGACTAGCGGGTTATACAATGAGCAGTTCTTC. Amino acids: CVSSTGTSGLYNEQFF.

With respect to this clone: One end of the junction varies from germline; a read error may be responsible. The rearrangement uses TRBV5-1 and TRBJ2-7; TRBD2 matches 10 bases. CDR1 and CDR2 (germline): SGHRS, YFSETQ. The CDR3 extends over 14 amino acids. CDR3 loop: CASGLAGGSYEQYF. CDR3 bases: TGCGCCAGCGGCTTAGCGGGAGGATCCTACGAGCAGTACTTC.

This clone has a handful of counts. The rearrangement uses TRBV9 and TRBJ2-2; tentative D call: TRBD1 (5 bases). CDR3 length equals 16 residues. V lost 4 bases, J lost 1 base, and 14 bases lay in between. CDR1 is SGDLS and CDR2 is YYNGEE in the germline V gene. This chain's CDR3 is CASSPLARENTGELFF. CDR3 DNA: TGTGCCAGCAGCCCTCTCGCCAGGGAGAACACCGGGGAGCTGTTTTTT.

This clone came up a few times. The CDR3 sequence: CASTVGEGNYNEQFF. Written as DNA, the CDR3 is TGCGCCAGCACCGTCGGGGAGGGGAACTACAATGAGCAGTTCTTC. The chain employs TRBV10-1 and TRBJ2-1; 7 bases fit TRBD2. The ends lost 7 bases at V and 3 bases at J; junction bases unmatched: 9. Germline V CDR1 and CDR2: WNHNN, SYGVQD (reference sequence). This CDR3 spans 15 amino acids.